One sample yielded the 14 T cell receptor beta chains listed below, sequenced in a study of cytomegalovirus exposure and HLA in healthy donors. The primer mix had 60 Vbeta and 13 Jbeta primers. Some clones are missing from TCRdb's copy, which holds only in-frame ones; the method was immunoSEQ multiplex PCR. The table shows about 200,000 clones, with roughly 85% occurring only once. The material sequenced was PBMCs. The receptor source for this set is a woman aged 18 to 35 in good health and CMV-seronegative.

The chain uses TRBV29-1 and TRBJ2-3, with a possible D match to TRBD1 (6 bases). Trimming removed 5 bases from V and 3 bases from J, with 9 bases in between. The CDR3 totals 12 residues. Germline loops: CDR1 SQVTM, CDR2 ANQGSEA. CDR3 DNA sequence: TGCAGCGTTTGCCAGGGGACAGATACGCAGTATTTT. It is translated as CSVCQGTDTQYF.

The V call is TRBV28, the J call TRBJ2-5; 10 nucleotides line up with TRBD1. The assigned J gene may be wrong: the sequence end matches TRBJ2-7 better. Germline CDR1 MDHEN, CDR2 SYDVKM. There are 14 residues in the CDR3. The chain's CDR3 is CASTGTGEMYEQYF. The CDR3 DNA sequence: TGTGCCAGCACCGGGACAGGGGAAATGTACGAGCAGTACTTC.

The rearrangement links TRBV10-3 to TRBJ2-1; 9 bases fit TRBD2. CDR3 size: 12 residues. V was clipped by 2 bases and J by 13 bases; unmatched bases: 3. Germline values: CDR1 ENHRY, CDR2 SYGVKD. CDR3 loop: CAISEAAGGQFF. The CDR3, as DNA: TGTGCCATCAGTGAGGCAGCGGGAGGACAGTTCTTC.

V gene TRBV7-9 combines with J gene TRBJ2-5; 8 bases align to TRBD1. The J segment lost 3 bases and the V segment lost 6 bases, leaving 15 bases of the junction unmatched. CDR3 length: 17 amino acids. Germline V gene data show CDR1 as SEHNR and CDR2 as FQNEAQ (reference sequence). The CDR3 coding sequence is TGTGCCAGCAGAAATCCCGGTGGGACAGGTTCGGAAGAGACCCAGTACTTC. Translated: CASRNPGGTGSEETQYF.

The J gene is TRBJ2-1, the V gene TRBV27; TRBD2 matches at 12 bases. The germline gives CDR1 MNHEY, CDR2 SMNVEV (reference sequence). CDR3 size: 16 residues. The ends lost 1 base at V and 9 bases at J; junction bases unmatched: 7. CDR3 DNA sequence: TGTGCCAGCAGTTTATATCTAGCGGGAGGGCCTGGTGAGCAGTTCTTC. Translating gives CASSLYLAGGPGEQFF.

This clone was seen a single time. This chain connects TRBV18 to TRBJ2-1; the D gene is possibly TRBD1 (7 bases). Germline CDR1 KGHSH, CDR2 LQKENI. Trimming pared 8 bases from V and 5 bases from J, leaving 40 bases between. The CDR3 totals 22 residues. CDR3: CASKDREVRRYSESIKNNEQFF. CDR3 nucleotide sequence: TGTGCCAGCAAAGACAGGGAGGTTCGGAGATATTCAGAATCAATCAAAAACAATGAGCAGTTCTTC.

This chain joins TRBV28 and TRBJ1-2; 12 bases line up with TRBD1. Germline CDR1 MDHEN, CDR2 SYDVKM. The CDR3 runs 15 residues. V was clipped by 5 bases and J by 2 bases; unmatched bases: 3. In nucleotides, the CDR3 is TGTGCCAGCAGTCTCGGGACAGGGGGCAACTATGGCTACACCTTC. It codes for CASSLGTGGNYGYTF.

CDR3 bases: TGTGCCAGCTCACCTTTTCCGAACTATGGCTACACCTTC. Protein sequence: CASSPFPNYGYTF. The rearrangement links TRBV18 to TRBJ1-2, with D uncertain. Germline V gene sequence: CDR1 KGHSH, CDR2 LQKENI. V lost 3 bases, J lost 2 bases, and 7 bases lay in between. This CDR3 contains 13 residues.

CDR3 protein: CASSEFTVRHYEQYV. In DNA, the CDR3 is TGTGCCAGCAGTGAATTCACAGTTCGACATTACGAGCAGTACGTC. J is TRBJ2-7 and V is TRBV6-1; the D is unclear. Trimming took 2 bases from V and 4 from J, leaving 15 bases between them. CDR3 size: 15 residues. Germline loops: CDR1 MNHNS, CDR2 SASEGT.

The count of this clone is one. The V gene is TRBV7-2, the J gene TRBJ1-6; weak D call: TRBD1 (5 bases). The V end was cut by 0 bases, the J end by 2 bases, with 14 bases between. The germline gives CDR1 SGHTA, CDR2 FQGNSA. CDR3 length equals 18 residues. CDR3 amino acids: CASSLAGGQGTYNSPLHF. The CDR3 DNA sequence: TGTGCCAGCAGCTTAGCGGGTGGGCAGGGTACCTATAATTCACCCCTCCACTTT.

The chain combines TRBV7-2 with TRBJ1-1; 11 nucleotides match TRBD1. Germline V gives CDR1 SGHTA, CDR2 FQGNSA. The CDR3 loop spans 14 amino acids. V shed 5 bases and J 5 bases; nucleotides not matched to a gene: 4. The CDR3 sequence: CASSLGQGATEAFF. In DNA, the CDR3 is TGTGCCAGCAGCCTAGGACAGGGGGCAACTGAAGCTTTCTTT.

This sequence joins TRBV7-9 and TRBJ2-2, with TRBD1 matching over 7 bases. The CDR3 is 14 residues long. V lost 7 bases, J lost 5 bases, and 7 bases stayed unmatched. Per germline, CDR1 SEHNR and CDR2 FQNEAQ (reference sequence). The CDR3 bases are TGTGCCAGCACGAGACAGGGATTTACCGGGGAGCTGTTTTTT. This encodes CASTRQGFTGELFF.

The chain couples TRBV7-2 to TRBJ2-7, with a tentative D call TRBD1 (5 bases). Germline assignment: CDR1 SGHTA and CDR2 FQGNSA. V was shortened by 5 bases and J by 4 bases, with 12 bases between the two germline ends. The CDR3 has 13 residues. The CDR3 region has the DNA TGTGCCAGCAGCGTGGGGCTGTCTTACGAGCAGTACGTC. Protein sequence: CASSVGLSYEQYV.

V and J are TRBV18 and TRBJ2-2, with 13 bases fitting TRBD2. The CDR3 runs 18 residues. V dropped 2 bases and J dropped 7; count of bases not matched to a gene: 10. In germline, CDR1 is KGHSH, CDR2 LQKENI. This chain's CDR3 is CASSPGLAGVGVGGELFF. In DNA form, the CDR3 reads TGTGCCAGCTCACCAGGACTAGCGGGAGTAGGAGTTGGCGGGGAGCTGTTTTTT.